Listed below are T cell receptor beta chains from one sample, sequenced in a study of control samples from healthy donors and cancer patients. Only in-frame clones appear in the TCRdb table, and some are missing; sequencing was by immunoSEQ multiplex PCR. Of fewer than 110,000 clones in the sample, more than 85% were seen once. Sequencing input: blood. Source of these receptors: a man aged 25-45 years in good health. CDR3s include the opening cysteine and the closing phenylalanine or tryptophan. A D gene is named only where the DNA matches it firmly. Clone size is shown for a subset of rows, as once, few, many or a class of expanded clone.

length,V,D,size,J,DNA,CDR3
12,TRBV4-1,NA,NA,TRBJ2-1,TGCGCCAGCAGCCAGGGACCGCTGCAGCAGTTCTTC,CASSQGPLQQFF
15,TRBV6-1,TRBD1,NA,TRBJ2-5,TGTGCCAGCAGTTCTCACACGACAGGGATGGAGACCCAGTACTTC,CASSSHTTGMETQYF
16,TRBV5-4,TRBD2,NA,TRBJ2-3,TGTGCCAGCAGCCCTGGGACTAGCACTTGGGCAGATACGCAGTATTTT,CASSPGTSTWADTQYF
15,TRBV11-2,NA,NA,TRBJ1-2,TGTGCCAGCAGCACCTACCGGGGGGAAGACTATGGCTACACCTTC,CASSTYRGEDYGYTF
15,TRBV7-2,TRBD2,NA,TRBJ2-1,TGTGCCAGCACCCCGTCTGGACTAGCGGGAGCAGAACAGTTCTTC,CASTPSGLAGAEQFF
17,TRBV18,NA,once,TRBJ2-2,TGTGCCAGCTCACCTAGATTAGCGGAGCTAAACACCGGGGAGCTGTTTTTT,CASSPRLAELNTGELFF
12,TRBV18,NA,NA,TRBJ2-3,TGTGCCAGCTCACCAACCACAGATACGCAGTATTTT,CASSPTTDTQYF
17,TRBV27,TRBD1,NA,TRBJ1-1,TGTGCCAGCAGTTCAAGGGAAACAAGGGGGCTGAACACTGAAGCTTTCTTT,CASSSRETRGLNTEAFF
16,TRBV28,NA,NA,TRBJ2-6,TGTGCCAGCAGTCCTATGAGGGTGTCCGGGGCCAACGTCCTGACTTTC,CASSPMRVSGANVLTF
15,TRBV19,TRBD1,NA,TRBJ1-2,TGTGCCAGTACCCTGGACAGGGTGTGGACGTATGGCTACACCTTC,CASTLDRVWTYGYTF
13,TRBV6-4,TRBD1,NA,TRBJ1-1,TGTGCCAGCAGTGACTCGGACAGGGCTGAAGCTTTCTTT,CASSDSDRAEAFF
13,TRBV12-3/TRBV12-4,NA,NA,TRBJ1-6,TGTGCCAGCAGTTTTGCAGGAAATTCACCCCTCCACTTT,CASSFAGNSPLHF
16,TRBV5-5,NA,NA,TRBJ2-1,TGTGCCAGCAGCTTGGGTTTGCGACGTTTCTACAATGAGCAGTTCTTC,CASSLGLRRFYNEQFF
13,TRBV28,TRBD1,once,TRBJ2-1,TGTGCCAGCACGGGACAGGTCTACAATGAGCAGTTCTTC,CASTGQVYNEQFF
12,TRBV7-9,NA,once,TRBJ1-1,TGTGCCAGCAGCTTAGCCGGCACTGAAGCTTTCTTT,CASSLAGTEAFF
17,TRBV15,NA,NA,TRBJ2-6,TGTGCCACCAGCAGAGGACCGCAGGGCTCTGGGGCCAACGTCCTGACTTTC,CATSRGPQGSGANVLTF
17,TRBV11-3,TRBD1,NA,TRBJ2-1,TGTGCCAGCAGCTTAGACGCCGGGACAGGGGGTTACAATGAGCAGTTCTTC,CASSLDAGTGGYNEQFF
13,TRBV5-6,TRBD1,NA,TRBJ1-1,TGTGCCAGCAGCTTGCGGGACAGAATCGAAGCTTTCTTT,CASSLRDRIEAFF
13,TRBV5-6,NA,NA,TRBJ2-3,TGTGCCAGCAGCCGTGGAACCACAGATACGCAGTATTTT,CASSRGTTDTQYF
15,TRBV27,NA,NA,TRBJ2-3,TGTGCCAGCAGTCATAGCGCCGCAGGCACAGATACGCAGTATTTT,CASSHSAAGTDTQYF
13,TRBV7-9,NA,NA,TRBJ1-2,TGTGCCAGCAGCTTAGATGGCGATGCTGGCTACACCTTC,CASSLDGDAGYTF
16,TRBV5-1,TRBD2,NA,TRBJ2-1,TGCGCCAGCAGCTTGTTAAAACTAGCGGGTGACAATGAGCAGTTCTTC,CASSLLKLAGDNEQFF
14,TRBV15,NA,NA,TRBJ1-2,TGTGCCACCAGCAGAGATCGGGCGGGCGAAGGCTACACCTTC,CATSRDRAGEGYTF
13,TRBV5-1,NA,NA,TRBJ1-1,TGCGCCAGCAGCTTGGCAACGAACACTGAAGCTTTCTTT,CASSLATNTEAFF
14,TRBV6-2/TRBV6-3,NA,NA,TRBJ1-1,TGTGCCAGCAGCCCGACGCGGATGAACACTGAAGCTTTCTTT,CASSPTRMNTEAFF
15,TRBV24-1,TRBD1,NA,TRBJ2-1,TGTGCCACCAGTGAACTACGGACAGGGCGGAATGAGCAGTTCTTC,CATSELRTGRNEQFF
15,TRBV19,NA,NA,TRBJ1-2,TGTGCCAGTAGTCCTTCCGGGACGCTTAACTATGGCTACACCTTC,CASSPSGTLNYGYTF
14,TRBV7-9,TRBD1,few,TRBJ1-4,TGTGCCAGCAGCCGGGACAGCGGTAATGAAAAACTGTTTTTT,CASSRDSGNEKLFF
18,TRBV28,TRBD1,NA,TRBJ1-2,TGTGCCAGCAGTTTCGTCTTGACAGGGGGCTTGAACGGAGATGGCTACACCTTC,CASSFVLTGGLNGDGYTF
14,TRBV4-3,NA,NA,TRBJ1-2,TGCGCCAGCAGCCAAGATAAGGGGCGATATGGCTACACCTTC,CASSQDKGRYGYTF
13,TRBV4-2,NA,NA,TRBJ1-2,TGTGCCAGCAGCCAAGAAGGTGAAGGGGCCGGCACCTTC,CASSQEGEGAGTF
14,TRBV28,NA,NA,TRBJ2-1,TGTGCCAGCAGTTTTAGGACTGCATACAATGAGCAGTTCTTC,CASSFRTAYNEQFF
15,TRBV6-5,NA,NA,TRBJ1-4,TGTGCCAGCAGCAAAGGTCAGGCCCTGGGGGAAAAACTGTTTTTT,CASSKGQALGEKLFF
15,TRBV6-5,NA,once,TRBJ1-5,TGTGCCAGCAGTACTTATGGGGGGAGCAATCAGCCCCAGCATTTT,CASSTYGGSNQPQHF
14,TRBV11-3,NA,NA,TRBJ2-3,TGTGCCAGCAGTTCCGGCAAGTCAACAGATACGCAGTATTTT,CASSSGKSTDTQYF
16,TRBV27,NA,NA,TRBJ2-5,TGTGCCAGCAGTTTGACATATTTCGGACAGCCAGAGACCCAGTACTTC,CASSLTYFGQPETQYF
15,TRBV4-1,TRBD2,NA,TRBJ2-7,TGCGCCAGCAGCCAAGTAGCGGGGATCTCCTACGAGCAGTACTTC,CASSQVAGISYEQYF
14,TRBV28,NA,NA,TRBJ1-1,TGTGCCAGCAGTTTGCGACAGGAGAACACTGAAGCTTTCTTT,CASSLRQENTEAFF
13,TRBV28,NA,once,TRBJ2-5,TGTGCCAGCAGTTTAAACTTCCAAGAGACCCAGTACTTC,CASSLNFQETQYF
15,TRBV5-6,NA,NA,TRBJ2-7,TGTGCCAGCAGCTTGAGTCTAGCAGCCTACTACGAGCAGTACTTC,CASSLSLAAYYEQYF
12,TRBV19,NA,NA,TRBJ1-3,TGTGCCAGTAGCCGTTCTGGAAACACCATATATTTT,CASSRSGNTIYF
16,TRBV24-1,NA,NA,TRBJ2-6,TGTGCCACATCACAGGGAACGTATTCTGGGGCCAACGTCCTGACTTTC,CATSQGTYSGANVLTF
20,TRBV4-3,TRBD1,NA,TRBJ1-6,TGCGCCAGCAGCCAAGGACGAGCAGAAGTCTGGACAGGAGTTAATTCACCCCTCCACTTT,CASSQGRAEVWTGVNSPLHF
15,TRBV6-5,TRBD2,NA,TRBJ2-1,TGTGCCAGCCTTAAGACTAGCGGGATCTACAATGAGCAGTTCTTC,CASLKTSGIYNEQFF
22,TRBV4-1,NA,NA,TRBJ1-4,TGCGCCAGCAGCCAAGTTACGAGGACGGAGGGAGGCAAAAGCGCAACTAATGAAAAACTGTTTTTT,CASSQVTRTEGGKSATNEKLFF
14,TRBV6-5,NA,NA,TRBJ1-6,TGTGCCAGCAGCTTGACAGGCTCTAATTCACCCCTCCACTTT,CASSLTGSNSPLHF
16,TRBV14,NA,NA,TRBJ2-7,TGTGCCAGCAGCCAAACCGAGACAGGCCGTTCCTACGAGCAGTACTTC,CASSQTETGRSYEQYF
15,TRBV2,TRBD1,few,TRBJ2-2,TGTGCCAGCAGCGGGGACAGGGCTGGGACCGGGGAGCTGTTTTTT,CASSGDRAGTGELFF
15,TRBV19,NA,NA,TRBJ1-1,TGTGCCAGTAGTATTGGTAGGGAAGGTAACACTGAAGCTTTCTTT,CASSIGREGNTEAFF
15,TRBV19,TRBD2,NA,TRBJ2-3,TGTGCCAGTAGTATCGGGACTAGCGGGACCGCCACGCAGTATTTT,CASSIGTSGTATQYF
14,TRBV7-2,NA,NA,TRBJ1-2,TGTGCCAGCAGCTTGGACTTCGGCTACTATGGCTACACCTTC,CASSLDFGYYGYTF
15,TRBV7-9,NA,NA,TRBJ1-4,TGTGCCAGCAGCCCCTCTCGGACGCTTAATGAAAAACTGTTTTTT,CASSPSRTLNEKLFF
14,TRBV6-5,NA,NA,TRBJ2-7,TGTGCCAGCCACCCCTTAAGTGGGGATTACGAGCAGTACTTC,CASHPLSGDYEQYF
13,TRBV28,NA,NA,TRBJ2-2,TGTGCCAGCAAGCTCGGCTGGACCGGGGAGCTGTTTTTT,CASKLGWTGELFF